This record looks at one TCR beta chain sequence and its context. Its antigen is not yet known. There are no base qualities to consult, and no much larger clone falls within one base. The QIAamp DNA FFPE kit was used to extract genomic DNA from formalin-fixed paraffin-embedded autopsy tissue. At the junction V is shortened by 2 bases and J by 2 bases, with 11 bases in between. Via the germline V gene, CDR1 is SGHDT and CDR2 YYEEEE. The CDR3 runs 14 amino acids, cysteine and phenylalanine included. Kept here is only the CDR3 DNA, which spans 42 bases and is read in frame from base 1. The immunoSEQ bias-controlled multiplex PCR was used to amplify TCRbeta CDR3 regions, which were then sequenced at high throughput. The authors' analysis ran thus. CDR3 sequences were collapsed and filtered with the immunoSEQ vendor pipeline, and the abundance and frequency of each unique TCRbeta CDR3 were thereby quantified. Using a 90% global sequence identity threshold, CD-HIT clustered dominant CDR3 amino acid sequences together with SARS-CoV-2-specific ImmuneCODE TCRbeta sequences. A clone was classed as hyperexpanded at a frequency of 0.1 to 1 and as large at a frequency of 0.01 to 0.1. For the dominant clones, CDR3 amino acid sequences and V and J gene assignments were confirmed with MiXCR. The R stringdist package was used to compute Levenshtein distances between the patient clonotypes and the ImmuneCODE hits. The clones in this table, taken by TCRdb from immuneACCESS, are in-frame only. Not every clone is retained; where verified, under half of the shortfall comes from an unresolved V gene, and the cause of the rest is unknown. The DNA gave D and trimming, while V, J and clone size come from that table. This sample lists approximately 7,100 clones; 78% were detected once. Together, the top ten hold roughly 19% of the sample.

The data were obtained in a study of T cell repertoires in MIS-A myocarditis (dated by TCRdb to between 2020 and 2023). The sequence derives from a man younger than 30 with fulminant myocarditis from multisystem inflammatory syndrome in adults (MIS-A) after COVID-19. Sequenced material: right inferior lung lobe tissue obtained at autopsy. The rearranged chain carries TRBV5-6 and TRBJ2-7; TRBD2 is a possible D gene, resting on 5 matching bases. CDR3 protein: CASSLQLGTYEQYF. The DNA sequence is given as TGTGCCAGCAGCTTACAACTAGGCACCTACGAGCAGTACTTC.